This is a list of T cell receptor beta chains from one sample in a study of graft-versus-host responses after intestinal transplantation. Here immunoSEQ multiplex PCR was the method, and the copy in TCRdb shows in-frame clones only, minus some. The repertoire holds tens of thousands of clones, with 82% as singletons. These receptors' targets are unknown. The source material was unstimulated CD8+ T cells sorted from spleen or lymph node cells, sampled before transplant. The receptor source for this set is a human donor who was the organ donor for an intestinal transplant. The CDR3 runs from the conserved cysteine through the conserved F or W. The order of the fields is D gene, J gene, clone size, V gene, CDR3 DNA, CDR3 protein. A D gene is named only where the DNA matches it firmly. Expanded clones are given a class, and other clones once, few, many or no size at all.

d_call: TRBD2
j_call: TRBJ2-5
clone_size: -
v_call: TRBV9
cdr3_nt: TGTGCCAGCAGCACCCCGACTAGCGGGGGGGAACAAGAGACCCAGTACTTC
cdr3_aa: CASSTPTSGGEQETQYF

d_call: -
j_call: TRBJ1-2
clone_size: once
v_call: TRBV29-1
cdr3_nt: TGCAGCGTTGAAGCCACAGGGTATGGCTACACCTTC
cdr3_aa: CSVEATGYGYTF

d_call: TRBD2
j_call: TRBJ2-2
clone_size: -
v_call: TRBV6-1
cdr3_nt: TGTGCCAGCAGTGAACGACTAGCGGGACGGTTGGCCGGGGAGCTGTTTTTT
cdr3_aa: CASSERLAGRLAGELFF

d_call: -
j_call: TRBJ2-3
clone_size: -
v_call: TRBV30
cdr3_nt: TGTGCCTGGAGTAGCACAGATACGCAGTATTTT
cdr3_aa: CAWSSTDTQYF

d_call: -
j_call: TRBJ2-3
clone_size: -
v_call: TRBV7-2
cdr3_nt: TGTGCCAGCAGCGCACCGGGACCCTTCACAGATACGCAGTATTTT
cdr3_aa: CASSAPGPFTDTQYF

d_call: TRBD1
j_call: TRBJ2-3
clone_size: -
v_call: TRBV7-8
cdr3_nt: TGTGCCAGCAGCTCTTTACAGGGGGCATCGGATTCCGATACGCAGTATTTT
cdr3_aa: CASSSLQGASDSDTQYF

d_call: TRBD1
j_call: TRBJ2-7
clone_size: -
v_call: TRBV27
cdr3_nt: TGTGCCAGCAGTATAGACAGGGGTGGGTACGAGCAGTACTTC
cdr3_aa: CASSIDRGGYEQYF

d_call: TRBD2
j_call: TRBJ2-7
clone_size: -
v_call: TRBV7-9
cdr3_nt: TGTGCCAGCAGCTTAGGGACTAGCCCTAGGGAGTACTTC
cdr3_aa: CASSLGTSPREYF

d_call: TRBD1
j_call: TRBJ1-5
clone_size: few
v_call: TRBV27
cdr3_nt: TGTGCCAGCAGTCCACAGGGGGACAATCAGCCCCAGCATTTT
cdr3_aa: CASSPQGDNQPQHF

d_call: -
j_call: TRBJ1-2
clone_size: -
v_call: TRBV7-2
cdr3_nt: TGTGCCAGCAGCTTGAACAGGGACCCAAACTATGGCTACACCTTC
cdr3_aa: CASSLNRDPNYGYTF

d_call: -
j_call: TRBJ2-2
clone_size: few
v_call: TRBV4-1
cdr3_nt: TGCGCCAGCAGCCAAGATCCGAGAGGGGTGAGGGAGCTGTTTTTT
cdr3_aa: CASSQDPRGVRELFF

d_call: -
j_call: TRBJ2-2
clone_size: once
v_call: TRBV4-1
cdr3_nt: TGCGCCAGCAGCCAAGAACCCCCAGGCGGGAACACCGGGGAGCTGTTTTTT
cdr3_aa: CASSQEPPGGNTGELFF

d_call: -
j_call: TRBJ2-1
clone_size: -
v_call: TRBV2
cdr3_nt: TGTGCCAGCAGTGACCCGGGGCTCAACAATGAGCAGTTCTTC
cdr3_aa: CASSDPGLNNEQFF

d_call: -
j_call: TRBJ2-1
clone_size: few
v_call: TRBV27
cdr3_nt: TGTGCCAGCAGAATCGCAAGCAATGAGCAGTTCTTC
cdr3_aa: CASRIASNEQFF

d_call: TRBD2
j_call: TRBJ2-1
clone_size: once
v_call: TRBV10-3
cdr3_nt: TGTGCCATCAGTGAGTCAACCGGGACTAGCTACAATGAGCAGTTCTTC
cdr3_aa: CAISESTGTSYNEQFF

d_call: -
j_call: TRBJ2-3
clone_size: -
v_call: TRBV7-9
cdr3_nt: TGTGCCAGCAGCCAATCGACGGGACGAGATACGCAGTATTTT
cdr3_aa: CASSQSTGRDTQYF

d_call: -
j_call: TRBJ2-7
clone_size: -
v_call: TRBV2
cdr3_nt: TGTGCCAGCAAGGAGGGGACCTACGAGCAGTACTTC
cdr3_aa: CASKEGTYEQYF

d_call: -
j_call: TRBJ2-1
clone_size: -
v_call: TRBV29-1
cdr3_nt: TGCAGCGTTGAAAAACAGGGCTACAATGAGCAGTTCTTC
cdr3_aa: CSVEKQGYNEQFF

d_call: -
j_call: TRBJ2-2
clone_size: few
v_call: TRBV5-1
cdr3_nt: TGCGCCAGCAGCTTGGCGGGGACGAACACCGGGGAGCTGTTTTTT
cdr3_aa: CASSLAGTNTGELFF

d_call: TRBD1
j_call: TRBJ2-7
clone_size: few
v_call: TRBV5-4
cdr3_nt: TGTGCCAGCAGCTTGGACAGGGGCCACTACGAGCAGTACTTC
cdr3_aa: CASSLDRGHYEQYF

d_call: -
j_call: TRBJ1-5
clone_size: once
v_call: TRBV9
cdr3_nt: TGTGCCAGCAGCGTAAAGGCCCCCTGGTCTTATAGCAATCAGCCCCAGCATTTT
cdr3_aa: CASSVKAPWSYSNQPQHF

d_call: TRBD1
j_call: TRBJ1-2
clone_size: -
v_call: TRBV5-4
cdr3_nt: TGTGCCAGCAGCTTCGGACAGGGGGCGGGTGGCTACACCTTC
cdr3_aa: CASSFGQGAGGYTF

d_call: TRBD2
j_call: TRBJ2-1
clone_size: -
v_call: TRBV2
cdr3_nt: TGTGCCAGCAATCGCGGGAGTGGATATAGTGAGCAGTTCTTC
cdr3_aa: CASNRGSGYSEQFF

d_call: -
j_call: TRBJ2-7
clone_size: -
v_call: TRBV6-1
cdr3_nt: TGTGCCAGCAGTGAAGCGGTTTTTAACTACGAGCAGTACTTC
cdr3_aa: CASSEAVFNYEQYF

d_call: -
j_call: TRBJ1-1
clone_size: -
v_call: TRBV9
cdr3_nt: TGTGCCAGCAGCGGGGGGGAATCCATGAACACTGAAGCTTTCTTT
cdr3_aa: CASSGGESMNTEAFF

d_call: TRBD1
j_call: TRBJ2-7
clone_size: -
v_call: TRBV2
cdr3_nt: TGTGCCAGCTTAGCTGACAGGGAGTACGAGCAGTACTTC
cdr3_aa: CASLADREYEQYF

d_call: -
j_call: TRBJ1-2
clone_size: -
v_call: TRBV27
cdr3_nt: TGTGCCAGCTCCGGGGGCAACTATGGCTACACCTTC
cdr3_aa: CASSGGNYGYTF

d_call: TRBD2
j_call: TRBJ2-5
clone_size: -
v_call: TRBV6-4
cdr3_nt: TGTGCCAGCAGTGACTCGCTCCTAGCGGACCACACAACCCAGTACTTC
cdr3_aa: CASSDSLLADHTTQYF

d_call: TRBD1
j_call: TRBJ2-7
clone_size: -
v_call: TRBV4-3
cdr3_nt: TGCGCCAGCAGCCAAGGACAGGGCGCCGAGCAGTACTTC
cdr3_aa: CASSQGQGAEQYF

d_call: -
j_call: TRBJ1-5
clone_size: -
v_call: TRBV30
cdr3_nt: TGTGCCTGGAGCTCCGGGACCGCGGAGGGACCCCAGCATTTT
cdr3_aa: CAWSSGTAEGPQHF

d_call: TRBD2
j_call: TRBJ2-3
clone_size: -
v_call: TRBV9
cdr3_nt: TGTGCCAGCAGCGTACTAGCGGGCACAGATACGCAGTATTTT
cdr3_aa: CASSVLAGTDTQYF

d_call: -
j_call: TRBJ1-3
clone_size: -
v_call: TRBV4-3
cdr3_nt: TGCGCCAGCAGCCAAGAATCGATCGGCTGGGGGGAAAACACCATATATTTT
cdr3_aa: CASSQESIGWGENTIYF

d_call: -
j_call: TRBJ1-2
clone_size: few
v_call: TRBV15
cdr3_nt: TGTGCCACCAGCAGAGAGGGCCCAAATTTCTCCTATGGCTACACCTTC
cdr3_aa: CATSREGPNFSYGYTF

d_call: -
j_call: TRBJ1-4
clone_size: -
v_call: TRBV21-1
cdr3_nt: TGTGCCAGCAGCATAACTAATGAAAAACTGTTTTTT
cdr3_aa: CASSITNEKLFF

d_call: TRBD2
j_call: TRBJ2-7
clone_size: -
v_call: TRBV6-6
cdr3_nt: TGTGCCAGCAGCCCCGGGACTAGTCTGTACGAGCAGTACTTC
cdr3_aa: CASSPGTSLYEQYF

d_call: -
j_call: TRBJ2-2
clone_size: -
v_call: TRBV4-3
cdr3_nt: TGCGCCAGCAGCCAAGATCCGTATCAGAGAGACACCGGGGAGCTGTTTTTT
cdr3_aa: CASSQDPYQRDTGELFF

d_call: -
j_call: TRBJ1-2
clone_size: -
v_call: TRBV25-1
cdr3_nt: TGTGCCAGCAGTGACCCCGGACGCATCTATGGCTACACCTTC
cdr3_aa: CASSDPGRIYGYTF

d_call: -
j_call: TRBJ1-1
clone_size: -
v_call: TRBV2
cdr3_nt: TGTGCCAGCAGTAGCCGTGACAGCCCAAAAAGAACCCAAGTTTTCTTT
cdr3_aa: CASSSRDSPKRTQVFF

d_call: TRBD2
j_call: TRBJ2-7
clone_size: -
v_call: TRBV5-1
cdr3_nt: TGCGCCAGCAGCTTGGAGCTAGCGGGAGCTTATGAGCAGTACTTC
cdr3_aa: CASSLELAGAYEQYF

d_call: -
j_call: TRBJ2-5
clone_size: -
v_call: TRBV7-8
cdr3_nt: TGTGCCAGCAGCGAGCTCTCGGGACTTTCTGGTGAGACCCAGTACTTC
cdr3_aa: CASSELSGLSGETQYF

d_call: TRBD2
j_call: TRBJ2-3
clone_size: -
v_call: TRBV19
cdr3_nt: TGTGCCAGTACCCCGTCGGGGGGGCTGACAGATACGCAGTATTTT
cdr3_aa: CASTPSGGLTDTQYF

d_call: -
j_call: TRBJ2-7
clone_size: -
v_call: TRBV7-6
cdr3_nt: TGTGCCAGCAGCTTAGCGACGGCAGGCTACGAGCAGTACTTC
cdr3_aa: CASSLATAGYEQYF

d_call: TRBD1
j_call: TRBJ2-3
clone_size: -
v_call: TRBV6-5
cdr3_nt: TGTGCCAGCAGTCCAGGGACAGGGGCAGATACGCAGTATTTT
cdr3_aa: CASSPGTGADTQYF

d_call: -
j_call: TRBJ1-5
clone_size: once
v_call: TRBV6-5
cdr3_nt: TGTGCCAGCAGCCCCTATAGCAATCAGCCCCAGCATTTT
cdr3_aa: CASSPYSNQPQHF

d_call: -
j_call: TRBJ1-4
clone_size: -
v_call: TRBV6-7
cdr3_nt: TGTGCCAGCAGTTACTCAGGAAGGGTTGGCGAAAAACTGTTTTTT
cdr3_aa: CASSYSGRVGEKLFF

d_call: -
j_call: TRBJ1-1
clone_size: -
v_call: TRBV16
cdr3_nt: TGTGCCAGCAGCCAATCACCGGGACCGAACACTGAAGCTTTCTTT
cdr3_aa: CASSQSPGPNTEAFF

d_call: TRBD2
j_call: TRBJ2-1
clone_size: -
v_call: TRBV13
cdr3_nt: TGTGCCAGCAGCTTAGGGACTAGCGGGAGTTTGGAGCAGTTCTTC
cdr3_aa: CASSLGTSGSLEQFF

d_call: TRBD1
j_call: TRBJ1-5
clone_size: -
v_call: TRBV27
cdr3_nt: TGTGCCCCGCGGGACAGGGGGCATTGGCCCCAGCATTTT
cdr3_aa: CAPRDRGHWPQHF

d_call: -
j_call: TRBJ2-3
clone_size: -
v_call: TRBV7-8
cdr3_nt: TGTGCCAGCAGCCTCCGGATACTCACAGATACGCAGTATTTT
cdr3_aa: CASSLRILTDTQYF

d_call: -
j_call: TRBJ1-2
clone_size: -
v_call: TRBV5-5
cdr3_nt: TGTGCCAGCAGCTTCGGACATAACTATGGCTACACCTTC
cdr3_aa: CASSFGHNYGYTF

d_call: -
j_call: TRBJ2-3
clone_size: -
v_call: TRBV21-1
cdr3_nt: TGTGCCAGCAGACGTCCAGATACGCAGTATTTT
cdr3_aa: CASRRPDTQYF

d_call: -
j_call: TRBJ1-1
clone_size: -
v_call: TRBV21-1
cdr3_nt: TGTGCCAGCAGAATTATGGTAGCTACAATTCGCACTGAAGCTTTCTTT
cdr3_aa: CASRIMVATIRTEAFF

d_call: TRBD2
j_call: TRBJ2-1
clone_size: -
v_call: TRBV19
cdr3_nt: TGTGCCAGTAGTATCCCTAGCGGGAGGGCCAATGAGCAGTTCTTC
cdr3_aa: CASSIPSGRANEQFF

d_call: -
j_call: TRBJ1-2
clone_size: few
v_call: TRBV27
cdr3_nt: TGTGCCAGCAGGGGGGACGGTGGCTACACCTTC
cdr3_aa: CASRGDGGYTF

d_call: TRBD1
j_call: TRBJ2-7
clone_size: few
v_call: TRBV27
cdr3_nt: TGTGCCAGCAGTCATCAGGGGGCAGGGTACGAGCAGTACTTC
cdr3_aa: CASSHQGAGYEQYF

d_call: -
j_call: TRBJ2-7
clone_size: -
v_call: TRBV5-1
cdr3_nt: TGCGCCAGTAGACTTTCCGCCCCGCCCTCCTACGAGCAGTACTTC
cdr3_aa: CASRLSAPPSYEQYF

d_call: -
j_call: TRBJ2-6
clone_size: -
v_call: TRBV15
cdr3_nt: TGTGCCACCAGCAGGGGACGAGGGGCCAACGTCCTGACTTTC
cdr3_aa: CATSRGRGANVLTF